The 23 T cell receptor beta chains below come from one sample, sequenced in a study of CD8+ T cells in alopecia areata. The sequencing template was cDNA reverse transcribed from extracted RNA. Some clones are missing from TCRdb's copy, which holds only in-frame ones; the method was immunoSEQ multiplex PCR. The top ten hold roughly 20% of the sample, which has about 100,000 clones, roughly 59% seen once. Sequences were obtained from CD8+ T cells sorted from blood. The receptors come from a human donor in good health.

The V gene is TRBV7-6, the J gene TRBJ2-7; 10 bases fit TRBD2. Germline lookup yields CDR1 SGHVS and CDR2 FNYEAQ. V was pared by 4 bases and J by 6 bases, with 6 bases of the junction left unmatched. The CDR3 sequence is 14 residues long. CDR3 sequence (DNA): TGTGCCAGCAGCTACAGCGGGGGGGCGTCCGAGCAGTACTTC. Residues: CASSYSGGASEQYF. Supplemented by reference TRBV7-6 and TRBJ2-7, the full variable domain reads GAGVSQSPRYKVTKRGQDVALRCDPISGHVSLYWYRQALGQGPEFLTYFNYEAQQDKSGLPNDRFSAERPEGSISTLTIQRTEQRDSAMYRCASSYSGGASEQYFGPGTRLTVT.

This clone was counted a few times. This chain links TRBV29-1 with TRBJ2-2, with D possibly matching TRBD2 (7 bases). Germline V gives CDR1 SQVTM, CDR2 ANQGSEA. The CDR3 is 15 amino acids. V lost 0 bases and J 6 bases, leaving 14 bases between the germline ends. DNA of the CDR3: TGCAGCGTTGAAGATCGGGGGGCTAGGCCCGGGGAGCTGTTTTTT. It codes for CSVEDRGARPGELFF.

A few counts support this clone. CDR3 residues: CASSQEGDTFSYNEQFF. The CDR3 bases are TGCGCCAGCAGCCAAGAAGGGGACACCTTCTCCTACAATGAGCAGTTCTTC. J is TRBJ2-1 and V is TRBV4-1; possible D gene TRBD1, 6 bases. Trimming shortened V by 0 bases and J by 0 bases, and 12 bases separated the two germline ends. Looked up from germline, CDR1 is MGHRA and CDR2 is YSYEKL. The CDR3 has 17 residues.

The chain has TRBV7-2 and TRBJ2-1; a weak D match, TRBD2 (6 bases). CDR1 and CDR2 from the germline V gene are SGHTA and FQGNSA. V lost 1 base and J 3 bases, leaving 13 bases between the germline ends. This CDR3 comprises 16 residues. The chain's CDR3 is CASSLDLLAYYNEQFF. CDR3 coding DNA: TGTGCCAGCAGCTTAGATTTACTAGCTTACTACAATGAGCAGTTCTTC.

With respect to this clone: This sample includes further DNA sequences coding for the same CDR3. J is TRBJ1-5 and V is TRBV7-9; 7 bases map to TRBD1. Germline V gene sequence: CDR1 SEHNR, CDR2 FQNEAQ (reference sequence). V shed 5 bases and J 3 bases; nucleotides not matched to a gene: 4. The CDR3 consists of 14 residues. In DNA form, the CDR3 reads TGTGCCAGCAGCCTGGGACAGTCCAATCAGCCCCAGCATTTT. Translation: CASSLGQSNQPQHF.

The J gene is TRBJ2-7, the V gene TRBV13, with a tentative D call TRBD1 (6 bases). In germline, CDR1 is PRHDT, CDR2 FYEKMQ (reference sequence). V was trimmed by 6 bases and J by 0 bases, leaving 12 bases between them. The CDR3 has 14 amino acids. CDR3 protein: CASSRGTSSYEQYF. The CDR3 DNA reads as TGTGCCAGCAGTAGGGGGACGAGCTCCTACGAGCAGTACTTC.

This clone was seen more than once but under ten times. This chain connects TRBV27 to TRBJ2-1, with 11 positions matching TRBD1. The ends lost 6 bases at V and 5 bases at J; junction bases unmatched: 6. The CDR3 runs 15 residues. CDR1 is MNHEY, CDR2 SMNVEV, per germline (reference sequence). The CDR3 region has the DNA TGTGCCAGCAGCCTTGGACAGGGGGCACACAATGAGCAGTTCTTC. It encodes CASSLGQGAHNEQFF.

This chain joins TRBV4-3 and TRBJ2-7, with 9 bases fitting TRBD1. Germline CDR1 and CDR2: LGHNA and YSLEER. This CDR3 contains 16 residues. The ends lost 0 bases at V and 6 bases at J; junction bases unmatched: 9. The DNA of the CDR3 is TGCGCCAGCAGCCAAGACCTCACAGGGGGCGGTTCCGAGCAGTACTTC. Protein: CASSQDLTGGGSEQYF.

The chain has TRBV2 and TRBJ1-1, with D uncertain. This CDR3 region has 12 residues. Germline V gene sequence: CDR1 SNHLY, CDR2 FYNNEI. V lost 4 bases, J lost 3 bases, and 6 bases lay in between. Here the CDR3 DNA reads TGTGCCAGCAGTGTTTGGGACACTGAAGCTTTCTTT. Encoded protein: CASSVWDTEAFF.

This clone was seen a few times. The chain joins TRBV9 to TRBJ1-2; D is possibly TRBD1 (5 bases). In germline, CDR1 is SGDLS, CDR2 YYNGEE. V lost 2 bases and J lost 3, with 8 bases in between. This CDR3 spans 13 amino acids. The CDR3 spells CASSVRVDYGYTF. The DNA of the CDR3 is TGTGCCAGCAGCGTCAGGGTGGACTATGGCTACACCTTC.

This clone was detected only a few times. The V call is TRBV23-1, the J call TRBJ2-3; no reliable D call. TRBV23-1 is annotated as an ORF whose role is uncertain. Trimming pared 2 bases from V and 4 bases from J, leaving 13 bases between. This CDR3 is built from 15 residues. The CDR3 DNA reads TGCGCCAGCAGTCAAAGGATAGAGGTCCCAGATACGCAGTATTTT. Its protein is CASSQRIEVPDTQYF.

V gene TRBV21-1 combines with J gene TRBJ1-2; the DNA was not compared with TRBD1, the D call given in the table. TRBV21-1 is marked as a pseudogene. This CDR3 contains 12 residues. The CDR3 sequence: CASRVTGAGYTF. The CDR3 DNA reads TGTGCCAGCAGGGTGACAGGGGCTGGCTACACCTTC.

Only a few counts were recorded for this clone. The rearrangement joins TRBV10-2 to TRBJ1-5, with 9 positions matching TRBD1. Looked up from germline, CDR1 is WSHSY and CDR2 is SAAADI. CDR3 size: 19 residues. The ends lost 6 bases at V and 6 bases at J; junction bases unmatched: 21. The CDR3 DNA follows: TGCGCCAGCAGCCCCGAAAGGGGACAGGGAAGGTTCTGGTTTCAGCCCCAGCATTTT. Its translation: CASSPERGQGRFWFQPQHF.

This clone appeared a few times. The V and J genes are TRBV7-2 and TRBJ2-1, with 12 bases identical to TRBD2. The ends lost 10 bases at V and 3 bases at J; junction bases unmatched: 4. Per germline, CDR1 SGHTA and CDR2 FQGNSA. The CDR3 has 14 amino acids. In nucleotides, the CDR3 is TGTGCCATCACTAGCGGGGGGTTCTACAATGAGCAGTTCTTC. Translated, it gives CAITSGGFYNEQFF.

This clone was counted between two and nine times. The chain employs TRBV25-1 and TRBJ1-1; tentative D call: TRBD1 (6 bases). Germline V gene data show CDR1 as MGHDK and CDR2 as SYGVNS. This CDR3 spans 13 amino acids. The V end lost 2 bases, the J end lost 6 bases, and 10 bases lay between the germline ends. The CDR3 DNA is TGTGCCAGCAGTGAAACGAGGGGGGCTGAAGCTTTCTTT. It specifies CASSETRGAEAFF. The entire variable domain, with the rest obtained from reference TRBV25-1 and TRBJ1-1, is as follows: EADIYQTPRYLVIGTGKKITLECSQTMGHDKMYWYQQDPGMELHLIHYSYGVNSTEKGDLSSESTVSRIRTEHFPLTLESARPSHTSQYLCASSETRGAEAFFGQGTRLTVV.

This chain joins TRBV28 and TRBJ1-5; no reliable D call. V was trimmed by 4 bases and J by 2 bases, leaving 6 bases between them. The germline gives CDR1 MDHEN, CDR2 SYDVKM. The CDR3 is 13 residues long. The CDR3 protein is CASSSGGNQPQHF. Here the CDR3 DNA reads TGTGCCAGCAGTTCCGGAGGCAATCAGCCCCAGCATTTT.

The chain uses TRBV25-1 and TRBJ2-1, with D possibly being TRBD2 (6 bases). The CDR3 loop spans 14 amino acids. Germline assignment: CDR1 MGHDK and CDR2 SYGVNS. Trimming removed 3 bases from V and 4 bases from J, with 10 bases in between. Here the CDR3 DNA reads TGTGCCAGCAGTGATAGCGGTAGTTACAATGAGCAGTTCTTC. This codes for CASSDSGSYNEQFF.

The rearrangement links TRBV6-4 to TRBJ2-5; TRBD2 matches 12 bases. The CDR3 is 14 residues long. Trimming removed 5 bases from V and 4 bases from J; junction bases left unmatched: 2. Germline CDR1 and CDR2: MRHNA and SNTAGT. In DNA form, the CDR3 reads TGTGCCAGCAGTTTGACTAGCGGGGGAGAGACCCAGTACTTC. It codes for CASSLTSGGETQYF.

This clone came up a few times. The rearrangement uses TRBV5-6 and TRBJ2-3, with D maybe TRBD1 (5 bases). This CDR3 has 16 residues. The germline V gene has CDR1 SGHDT and CDR2 YYEEEE. Trimming removed 2 bases from V and 2 bases from J, with 15 bases in between. In DNA, the CDR3 is TGTGCCAGCAGCTTTGGGGCGTACACCTACACAGATACGCAGTATTTT. Protein product: CASSFGAYTYTDTQYF.

The CDR3 DNA sequence: TGTGCCAGCAGTTCCCCCTCTTCCTACGAGCAGTACTTC. It codes for CASSSPSSYEQYF. The chain recombines TRBV7-2 with TRBJ2-7; D gene unclear. V shed 6 bases and J shed 1 base, with 10 bases lying between them. The CDR3 contains 13 residues. Germline values: CDR1 SGHTA, CDR2 FQGNSA.

This clone was seen only a few times. V gene TRBV4-1 combines with J gene TRBJ2-5; D is possibly TRBD1 (5 bases). This CDR3 is built from 15 residues. The germline V and J ends were trimmed by 1 base and 5 bases, with 14 bases remaining between them. The V gene's germline CDR1 is MGHRA and CDR2 YSYEKL. In DNA form, the CDR3 reads TGCGCCAGCAGCCAAGGGGAAGGGGAAGTTGAGACCCAGTACTTC. It translates to CASSQGEGEVETQYF.

The chain couples TRBV5-1 to TRBJ1-1; D ambiguous. The CDR3 totals 13 residues. The V gene's germline CDR1 is SGHRS and CDR2 YFSETQ. Trimming removed 0 bases from V and 6 bases from J, with 9 bases in between. CDR3 region: CASSLGGRAEAFF. In DNA form, the CDR3 reads TGCGCCAGCAGCTTGGGAGGGCGGGCTGAAGCTTTCTTT.

A single count supports this clone. The chain uses TRBV10-3 and TRBJ2-5, with D tentatively TRBD1 (5 bases). This CDR3 has 15 amino acids. The V gene's germline CDR1 is ENHRY and CDR2 SYGVKD. V lost 9 bases, J lost 2 bases, and 19 bases lay in between. The CDR3 here is CAISGFLRQQETQYF. CDR3 in DNA: TGTGCCATTTCAGGATTCTTAAGACAGCAAGAGACCCAGTACTTC.